This T cell receptor beta chain was identified in a study of blood T cell repertoires in COVID-19. The overall study: The cDNA or gDNA used as material had been derived from T cells, B-cell-depleted T cells, or PBMCs.

CDR1 and CDR2 from the germline V gene are SGHRS and YFSETQ. The CDR3 loop spans 14 amino acids. V lost 4 bases to trimming and J lost 11 bases; unmatched junction nucleotides: 6. In this sample, this clone turned up once. Cohorts were determined from participant-reported clinical history. For recovered donors of Cohort 3, there were two negative PCRs, clearance, or symptom resolution. In the study's own analysis: Researchers report that nucleated cell counts were estimated from reference gene primer amplification. The table came from immunoSEQ multiplex PCR; TCRdb's copy has only in-frame clones and leaves some out. The DNA was the basis for D and trimming; V, J and clone size are from that table. The sample yields about 330,000 clones, around 87% seen once.

Sequenced: PBMCs or T cells enriched from blood (not recorded which). The TCR was taken from a woman in her 30s who had recovered from COVID-19. The chain carries TRBV5-1 and TRBJ1-6, with 10 bases lining up with TRBD1. CDR3 sequence: CASSLGTGEPPLHF. The CDR3 DNA reads TGCGCCAGCAGCCTCGGGACAGGGGAACCACCCCTCCACTTT. Combining the CDR3 with reference TRBV5-1 and TRBJ1-6 gives the whole variable domain KAGVTQTPRYLIKTRGQQVTLSCSPISGHRSVSWYQQTPGQGLQFLFEYFSETQRNKGNFPGRFSGRQFSNSRSEMNVSTLELGDSALYLCASSLGTGEPPLHFGNGTRLTVT.